The rows below give T cell receptor beta chains drawn from one sample of a study of blood T cell repertoires in COVID-19. TCRdb keeps only in-frame clones here, not all; method: immunoSEQ multiplex PCR. The data show about 260,000 clones, 65% to 90% seen once. Sequencing was done on a sample of peripheral blood. These receptors were collected from a human donor in a cohort sampled during active COVID-19. The conserved cysteine and the conserved F or W are not part of the CDR3 here.

TRBV7-9	TRBJ2-5	12	ASSLTGGGETQY
TRBV6-5	TRBJ2-1	12	ASIGASGTNEQF
TRBV4-3	TRBJ2-3	14	ASSQERIAEMDTQY
TRBV11-3	TRBJ2-2	11	ASREVNTGELF
TRBV18	TRBJ2-6	13	ASSPGPSGANVLT
TRBV7-3	TRBJ2-1	12	ASSRGQGDNEQF
TRBV7-9	TRBJ2-3	16	ASSSSPVWTSGIGTQY
TRBV5-1	TRBJ2-5	13	ASGGLAGGKETQY
TRBV5-1	TRBJ2-1	13	ASSPEGQSYNEQF
TRBV5-6	TRBJ1-2	11	ASSLGLRDGYT
TRBV7-9	TRBJ2-2	13	ASSLYRVGAGELF
TRBV5-1	TRBJ2-1	14	ASSLARTSGSDEQF
TRBV7-9	TRBJ2-2	13	ASSSDSLFPGELF
TRBV28	TRBJ1-3	11	ASSISSGNTIY
TRBV4-1	TRBJ2-3	12	ASSRLAGIDTQY
TRBV5-8	TRBJ2-5	13	ASKGRGWGYETQY
TRBV6-5	TRBJ2-2	13	ASRGVSPSAGELF
TRBV5-1	TRBJ2-1	15	ASRLSGARSSYNEQF
TRBV5-1	TRBJ1-2	14	ASSLGQGRFGDGYT
TRBV25-1	TRBJ1-2	14	ASSGLRGFRGYGYT
TRBV7-9	TRBJ1-4	12	ASSLGDRWGKLF
TRBV18	TRBJ1-4	12	ASSRARGTEKLF
TRBV11-2	TRBJ2-2	13	ASSYAVANTGELF
TRBV2	TRBJ1-1	10	ASSDQITEAF
TRBV24-1	TRBJ1-2	12	ATSESGTGDGYT
TRBV3-1/TRBV3-2	TRBJ1-6	11	ASSDTDNSPLH
TRBV5-1	TRBJ1-4	13	ASTPGAGGVEKLF